Listed here are 3 T cell receptor beta chains from one sample, sequenced in a study of OX40 agonist ivuxolimab in advanced cancers. The table came from immunoSEQ multiplex PCR; TCRdb's copy has only in-frame clones and leaves some out. The repertoire consists of over 95,000 clones, with 95% to 97% occurring once and the leading ten covering just over 2%. The sequences come from CD4+ or CD8+ T cells sorted from blood, collected in a trial of the OX40 agonist ivuxolimab. These receptors were collected from an adult with an advanced solid tumor such as melanoma, head and neck, liver or kidney cancer.

The chain uses TRBV19 and TRBJ2-3, with 8 positions matching TRBD1. With 10 bases clipped from V and 2 bases from J, the junction kept 8 bases outside the gene matches. This CDR3 is 14 amino acids long. Looked up from germline, CDR1 is LNHDA and CDR2 is SQIVND (reference sequence). The CDR3 nucleotides read TGTGCCACAACGACAGGGGAGGACACAGATACGCAGTATTTT. The encoded protein is CATTTGEDTDTQYF.

The V call is TRBV7-2, the J call TRBJ2-3, with unresolved D. CDR3 size: 13 residues. Germline values: CDR1 SGHTA, CDR2 FQGNSA. Trimming left V 0 bases short and J 4 bases short, with 5 bases between. The CDR3 loop is CASSLALADTQYF. Written as DNA, the CDR3 is TGTGCCAGCAGCTTAGCGTTGGCAGATACGCAGTATTTT.

The rearrangement uses TRBV7-9 and TRBJ1-1, with TRBD1 identical over 10 bases. Germline CDR1 is SEHNR and CDR2 is FQNEAQ (reference sequence). V was clipped by 3 bases and J by 1 base; unmatched bases: 2. The CDR3 is 15 amino acids. The CDR3 coding sequence is TGTGCCAGCAGCTTGGGACAGGGGCAGAACACTGAAGCTTTCTTT. Protein product: CASSLGQGQNTEAFF.